This TCR beta chain was observed in a study of blood T cell repertoires in COVID-19. About the research overall: Both acute and convalescent COVID-19 samples were obtained from the United States, Italy and Spain. T cells, B-cell-depleted T cells, or PBMCs supplied cDNA or gDNA.

In the authors' workflow: Scientists estimated how many nucleated cells there were by amplifying reference gene primers. Assay used: immunoSEQ multiplex PCR; TCRdb lists only in-frame clones, some missing. D and trimming were read from the DNA, whereas the V and J calls and clone size are those reported in that table. The top ten clones hold over 0.2% of a sample with some 670,000 clones, approximately 90% of them seen once. The ends were cut back, 3 bases at V and 0 bases at J, with 11 bases in the middle. The V gene's germline CDR1 is SGHVS and CDR2 FQNEAQ. This CDR3 region has 15 residues. The TCR comes from a woman between 18 and 30 years old with acute or convalescent COVID-19. Sequenced material: peripheral blood. V is TRBV7-8 and J is TRBJ1-2; D not certain. The CDR3 loop is CASSFRLGANYGYTF. CDR3 in DNA: TGTGCCAGCAGCTTTAGGCTCGGAGCTAACTATGGCTACACCTTC.